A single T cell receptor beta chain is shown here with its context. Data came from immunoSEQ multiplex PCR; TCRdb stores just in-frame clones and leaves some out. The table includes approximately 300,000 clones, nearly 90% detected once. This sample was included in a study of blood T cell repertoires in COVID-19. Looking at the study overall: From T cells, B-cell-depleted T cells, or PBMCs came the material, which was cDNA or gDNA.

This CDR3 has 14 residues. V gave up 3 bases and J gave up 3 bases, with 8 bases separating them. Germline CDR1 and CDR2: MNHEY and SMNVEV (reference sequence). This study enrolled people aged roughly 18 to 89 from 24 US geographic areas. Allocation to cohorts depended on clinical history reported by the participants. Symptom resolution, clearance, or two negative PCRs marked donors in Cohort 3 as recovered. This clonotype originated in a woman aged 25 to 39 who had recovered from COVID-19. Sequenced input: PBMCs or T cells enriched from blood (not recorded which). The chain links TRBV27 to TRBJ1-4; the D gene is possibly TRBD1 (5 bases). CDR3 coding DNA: TGTGCCAGCAGTTTGTGGGGCCCTAATGAAAAACTGTTTTTT. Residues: CASSLWGPNEKLFF.